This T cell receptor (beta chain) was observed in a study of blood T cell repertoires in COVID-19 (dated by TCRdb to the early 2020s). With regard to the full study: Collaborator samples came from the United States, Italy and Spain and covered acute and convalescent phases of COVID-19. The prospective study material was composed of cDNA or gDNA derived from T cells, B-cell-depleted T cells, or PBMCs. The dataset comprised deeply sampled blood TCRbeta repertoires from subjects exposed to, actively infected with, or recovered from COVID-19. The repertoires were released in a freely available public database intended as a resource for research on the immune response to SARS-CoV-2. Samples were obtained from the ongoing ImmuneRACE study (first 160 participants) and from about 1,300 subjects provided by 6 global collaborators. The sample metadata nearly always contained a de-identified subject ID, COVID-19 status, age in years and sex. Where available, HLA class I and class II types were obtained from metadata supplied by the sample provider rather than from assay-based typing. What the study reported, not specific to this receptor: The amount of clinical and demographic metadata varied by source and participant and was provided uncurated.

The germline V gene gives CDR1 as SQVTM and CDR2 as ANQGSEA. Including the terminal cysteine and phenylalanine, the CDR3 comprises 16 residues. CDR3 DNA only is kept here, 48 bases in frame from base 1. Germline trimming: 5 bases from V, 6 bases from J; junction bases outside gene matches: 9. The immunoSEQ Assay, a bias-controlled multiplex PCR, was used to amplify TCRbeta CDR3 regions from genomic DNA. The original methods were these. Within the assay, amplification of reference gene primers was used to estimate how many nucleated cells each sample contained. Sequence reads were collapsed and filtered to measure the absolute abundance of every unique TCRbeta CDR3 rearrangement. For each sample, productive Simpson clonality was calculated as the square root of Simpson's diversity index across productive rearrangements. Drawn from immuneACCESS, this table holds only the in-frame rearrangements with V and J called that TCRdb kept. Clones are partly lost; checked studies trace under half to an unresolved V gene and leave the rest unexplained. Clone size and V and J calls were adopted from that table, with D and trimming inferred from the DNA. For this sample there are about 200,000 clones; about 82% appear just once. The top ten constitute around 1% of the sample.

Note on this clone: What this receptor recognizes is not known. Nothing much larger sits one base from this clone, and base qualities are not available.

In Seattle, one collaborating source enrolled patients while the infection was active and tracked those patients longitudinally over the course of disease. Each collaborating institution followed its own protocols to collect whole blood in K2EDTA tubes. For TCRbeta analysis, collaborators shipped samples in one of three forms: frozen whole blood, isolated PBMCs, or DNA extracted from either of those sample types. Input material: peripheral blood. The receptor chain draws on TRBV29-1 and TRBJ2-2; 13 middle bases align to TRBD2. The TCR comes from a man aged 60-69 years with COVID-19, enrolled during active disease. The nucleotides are TGCAGCGTTTACTGGACTAGCGGGAGTTTCGCCGGGGAGCTGTTTTTT. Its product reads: CSVYWTSGSFAGELFF.